Listed below are T cell receptor beta chains from one sample, sequenced in a study of blood T cell repertoires in COVID-19. The protocol was immunoSEQ multiplex PCR, while the TCRdb copy is restricted to in-frame clones and leaves out a portion. This table has around 220,000 clones, 85% to 90% appearing once. The sequenced sample consisted of peripheral blood. These receptors all stem from a man between 18 and 29 years old with active or convalescent COVID-19. CDR3s include the opening cysteine and the closing phenylalanine or tryptophan.

j_call v_call cdr3_length cdr3_aa
TRBJ1-3 TRBV7-8 15 CASSLGQGAGNTIYF
TRBJ1-5 TRBV10-3 15 CAISRGQGSNQPQHF
TRBJ1-1 TRBV6-5 13 CATRELGGTEAFF
TRBJ1-4 TRBV28 16 CASSLWGRQGYEKLFF
TRBJ2-7 TRBV4-3 15 CASSLREDLRYEQYF
TRBJ1-1 TRBV20-1 11 CSARASSGAFF
TRBJ1-6 TRBV7-9 16 CASIRGGPSYNSPLHF
TRBJ2-6 TRBV25-1 18 CASSASGSKFVGANVLTF
TRBJ2-7 TRBV6-1 13 CASSEYLVYEQYF
TRBJ1-3 TRBV28 14 CASSPLRSGNTIYF